A single sample is the source of the 19 T cell receptor beta chains below, sequenced in a study of Graves' ophthalmopathy and Graves' hyperthyroidism. Beta-chain TCR CDR3 regions were amplified from RNA transcripts. Second-round multiplex PCR followed a first-round RT-PCR using HTBI primers. TCRdb re-derived calls from the multiplex PCR reads in MiXCR, one entry per CDR3 protein. The sample consists of about 400,000 distinct CDR3 sequences, about 16% of them appearing once. Sequencing input: peripheral blood. Source of these receptors: a woman younger than 30 with Graves' ophthalmopathy.

At least ten counts were recorded for this clonotype. In DNA, the CDR3 is TGTGCCAGTTCCAAATCCCCGGGGCCGGAAAGAAACACCATATATTTT. This gives the protein CASSKSPGPERNTIYF. The gene calls are TRBV19 and TRBJ1-3, with a tentative D call TRBD1 (5 bases). Per the germline V gene, CDR1 is LNHDA and CDR2 is SQIVND (reference sequence). With 8 bases removed from V and 5 bases from J, the gap between germline ends came to 22 bases. The CDR3 contains 16 residues. Filled out from reference TRBV19 and TRBJ1-3, the complete variable domain reads DGGITQSPKYLFRKEGQNVTLSCEQNLNHDAMYWYRQDPGQGLRLIYYSQIVNDFQKGDIAEGYSVSREKKESFPLTVTSAQKNPTAFYLCASSKSPGPERNTIYFGEGSWLTVV.

The rearrangement uses TRBV27 and TRBJ1-6, with 7 bases that match TRBD1. CDR1 MNHEY and CDR2 SMNVEV come from the germline V gene (reference sequence). CDR3 length: 14 amino acids. Trimming removed 5 bases from V and 8 bases from J; junction bases left unmatched: 6. CDR3 DNA: TGTGCCAGCAGTCCGGGGACAGCGGATTCACCCCTCCACTTT. It specifies CASSPGTADSPLHF.

This clonotype came up many times. The J gene is TRBJ2-5, the V gene TRBV29-1, with D possibly matching TRBD1 (5 bases). This CDR3 comprises 13 residues. The V gene lost 5 bases and the J gene lost 5 bases, with 15 bases spanning the gap. CDR1 is SQVTM and CDR2 is ANQGSEA in the germline V gene. The CDR3 reads CSVPRQSGETQYF. The CDR3 DNA follows: TGCAGCGTTCCTCGACAGTCCGGGGAGACCCAGTACTTC.

This clonotype was picked up many times. The rearrangement links TRBV27 to TRBJ1-3; D may be TRBD1 (6 bases). The CDR3 is 16 amino acids. Trimming stripped 2 bases from V and 4 bases from J, with 15 bases between. Germline loops: CDR1 MNHEY, CDR2 SMNVEV (reference sequence). In DNA form, the CDR3 reads TGTGCCAGCAGTTTAGACGGTCCAAGGGGGGGAAACACCATATATTTT. Translating it yields CASSLDGPRGGNTIYF.

This clonotype was recorded many times. The chain is built from TRBV27 and TRBJ2-2; D is possibly TRBD1 (5 bases). This CDR3 is 14 amino acids long. The V gene's germline CDR1 is MNHEY and CDR2 SMNVEV (reference sequence). V lost 2 bases, J lost 4 bases, and 8 bases lay in between. The CDR3 bases are TGTGCCAGCAGTTTAGGCAGGGTCACCGGGGAGCTGTTTTTT. This sequence encodes CASSLGRVTGELFF.

This clonotype was counted many times. The chain recombines TRBV7-9 with TRBJ1-1, with no clear D. V was cut by 8 bases and J by 7 bases, with 11 bases left in between. The CDR3 spans 11 residues. Germline CDR1 is SEHNR and CDR2 is FQNEAQ (reference sequence). CDR3 sequence reads: CASGEGGEAFF. The CDR3, as DNA: TGTGCCAGCGGAGAAGGCGGTGAAGCTTTCTTT. The entire variable domain, with the rest obtained from reference TRBV7-9 and TRBJ1-1, is as follows: DTGVSQNPRHKITKRGQNVTFRCDPISEHNRLYWYRQTLGQGPEFLTYFQNEAQLEKSRLLSDRFSAERPKGSFSTLEIQRTEQGDSAMYLCASGEGGEAFFGQGTRLTVV.

This clonotype appeared many times. The V and J genes are TRBV20-1 and TRBJ2-1, with TRBD2 matching over 12 bases. The CDR3 is 12 amino acids. Germline CDR1 DFQATT, CDR2 SNEGSKA (reference sequence). The CDR3 here is CRGLAGTNEQFF. The DNA of the CDR3 is TGCAGGGGACTAGCGGGCACCAATGAGCAGTTCTTC.

This clonotype was picked up many times. The rearrangement links TRBV30 to TRBJ2-5; either TRBD1 or TRBD2 may fit D (5 bases each). V gave up 0 bases and J gave up 5 bases, with 16 bases separating them. Germline V gene data show CDR1 as GTSNPN and CDR2 as SVGIG (reference sequence). The CDR3 contains 15 residues. The CDR3 nucleotides are TGTGCCTGGAGTGTTGGGACCCTGCCTACGGAGACCCAGTACTTC. This sequence encodes CAWSVGTLPTETQYF.

This clonotype was found many times. V is TRBV28 and J is TRBJ2-2; D gene ambiguous. Germline assignment: CDR1 MDHEN and CDR2 SYDVKM. This CDR3 has 12 amino acids. The V end was cut by 10 bases, the J end by 4 bases, with 10 bases between. In DNA, the CDR3 is TGTGCCACTCCGGACCCCACCGGGGAGCTGTTTTTT. Its translation is CATPDPTGELFF. Using reference TRBV28 and TRBJ2-2 for the parts outside the CDR3, the full variable domain is DVKVTQSSRYLVKRTGEKVFLECVQDMDHENMFWYRQDPGLGLRLIYFSYDVKMKEKGDIPEGYSVSREKKERFSLILESASTNQTSMYLCATPDPTGELFFGEGSRLTVL.

This clonotype was counted many times. The J gene is TRBJ2-7, the V gene TRBV7-2; 7 nucleotides agree with TRBD2. This CDR3 spans 15 amino acids. V lost 3 bases and J lost 0; bases outside the gene matches: 5. Germline V gives CDR1 SGHTA, CDR2 FQGNSA. This chain's CDR3 is CASSFSAGDSYEQYF. The CDR3 DNA reads as TGTGCCAGCAGCTTTTCTGCGGGGGACTCCTACGAGCAGTACTTC.

The sample holds many counts of this clonotype. J is TRBJ2-7 and V is TRBV7-2; no clear D. This CDR3 has 14 residues. Trimming removed 1 base from V and 4 bases from J, with 11 bases in between. From germline, CDR1 is SGHTA and CDR2 FQGNSA. CDR3 loop: CASSLGRWMYEQYF. DNA of the CDR3: TGTGCCAGCAGCTTAGGTAGATGGATGTACGAGCAGTACTTC.

This clonotype has a count of ten or more. The chain employs TRBV15 and TRBJ1-1; the D gene is possibly TRBD1 (5 bases). Germline V CDR1 and CDR2: LNHNV, YYDKDF (reference sequence). V shed 4 bases and J shed 8 bases, with 14 bases lying between them. The CDR3 extends over 13 amino acids. CDR3 sequence reads: CATSKWRGIEAFF. CDR3 sequence (DNA): TGTGCCACCAGCAAGTGGAGGGGTATAGAAGCTTTCTTT. The whole variable domain, remainder taken from reference TRBV15 and TRBJ1-1, is DAMVIQNPRYQVTQFGKPVTLSCSQTLNHNVMYWYQQKSSQAPKLLFHYYDKDFNNEADTPDNFQSRRPNTSFCFLDIRSPGLGDTAMYLCATSKWRGIEAFFGQGTRLTVV.

The V call is TRBV29-1, the J call TRBJ1-2; 12 nucleotides line up with TRBD1. This CDR3 has 13 residues. Germline values: CDR1 SQVTM, CDR2 ANQGSEA. The V gene end was trimmed by 7 bases and the J gene end by 8 bases; junction bases not matched to a gene: 8. CDR3 nucleotides: TGCAGCGCCCCGGGACAGGGGGCGCGGGGCTACACCTTC. Its protein product is CSAPGQGARGYTF.

This clonotype was observed at least ten times. The chain has TRBV28 and TRBJ1-2, with 8 positions matching TRBD1. J was trimmed by 8 bases and V by 5 bases; bases with no gene match: 16. Germline lookup yields CDR1 MDHEN and CDR2 SYDVKM. CDR3 size: 16 residues. CDR3 DNA: TGTGCCAGCAGTGAACCGATCAAGGACAGGGCGGGGGGCTACACCTTC. This encodes CASSEPIKDRAGGYTF.

This clonotype was observed many times. V is TRBV10-2 and J is TRBJ2-7, with 9 bases aligning to TRBD2. The CDR3 spans 14 residues. Germline CDR1 WSHSY, CDR2 SAAADI. J was trimmed by 7 bases and V by 3 bases; bases with no gene match: 7. CDR3 DNA: TGCGCCAGCAGTGATGGCGGGAGGGCCAGAGAGCAGTACTTC. The encoded protein is CASSDGGRAREQYF.

CDR3 in amino acids: CASSFSGGASQYF. The CDR3 coding sequence is TGCGCCAGCAGCTTTAGCGGGGGGGCTTCGCAGTACTTC. V gene TRBV5-1 combines with J gene TRBJ2-7; 11 bases match TRBD2. V lost 2 bases to trimming and J lost 9 bases; unmatched junction nucleotides: 4. Germline lookup yields CDR1 SGHRS and CDR2 YFSETQ. The CDR3 runs to 13 residues.

Ten or more counts support this clonotype. The J gene is TRBJ2-5, the V gene TRBV30; the D gene could be TRBD1 or TRBD2 (6 bases each). Germline loops: CDR1 GTSNPN, CDR2 SVGIG (reference sequence). This CDR3 comprises 13 residues. Trimming left V 8 bases short and J 5 bases short, with 18 bases between. The CDR3 DNA sequence: TGTGCCGGGTCCGGGGGCGGGCGGGAGACCCAGTACTTC. It specifies CAGSGGGRETQYF.

This clonotype was observed a single time. This chain links TRBV6-5 with TRBJ1-2; D not certain. The ends were cut back, 2 bases at V and 3 bases at J, with 10 bases in the middle. The CDR3 is 14 residues long. The germline V gene has CDR1 MNHEY and CDR2 SVGAGI. The CDR3: CASSYDPKDYGYTF. In nucleotides, the CDR3 is TGTGCCAGCAGTTACGACCCGAAGGACTATGGCTACACCTTC.

This clonotype was detected ten times or more. The chain carries TRBV30 and TRBJ2-7, with 7 bases fitting TRBD1. The V and J ends lost 1 base and 4 bases, in that order; junction bases with no gene match: 4. The CDR3 has 13 amino acids. Germline values: CDR1 GTSNPN, CDR2 SVGIG (reference sequence). The CDR3 is CAWSETGPYEQYF. Written as DNA, the CDR3 is TGTGCCTGGAGTGAGACAGGGCCTTACGAGCAGTACTTC.